The clone carrying this T cell receptor beta chain showed up just once. The table came from immunoSEQ multiplex PCR; TCRdb's copy has only in-frame clones and leaves some out. The sample has some 80,000 clones; 85% to 95% are singletons. The data were taken from a study of OX40 agonist ivuxolimab in advanced cancers. The CDR3 has 12 amino acids. V was clipped by 7 bases and J by 7 bases, with 11 bases between them. Germline V gives CDR1 LGHNT, CDR2 FRNRAP. Patients had blood sampled at baseline and again on cycle 4 day 1 and cycle 7 day 1. The sequence was collected from an adult with an advanced solid tumor such as melanoma, head and neck, liver or kidney cancer. The sequencing here drew on CD4+ or CD8+ T cells sorted from blood, taken in a trial of the OX40 agonist ivuxolimab. The V gene is TRBV12-5, the J gene TRBJ2-1, with D perhaps TRBD1 (6 bases). The chain's CDR3 is CASAIGGNEQFF. The CDR3 DNA sequence: TGTGCTAGTGCCATAGGGGGAAATGAGCAGTTCTTC.